Listed below are T cell receptor beta chains from one sample, sequenced in a study of a mutant IDH1 vaccine in newly diagnosed glioma. The method was immunoSEQ multiplex PCR; TCRdb's version includes in-frame clones alone and lacks a portion of them. The sample has around 130,000 clones, around four fifths seen once. No antigen has been identified for these receptors. Material: PBMCs, obtained from a glioma patient whose treatment included an IDH1 peptide vaccine. The receptors shown here come from a man aged 40-55 years with glioma. Each CDR3 is given without its conserved first and last residue. The order of the fields is J gene, V gene, CDR3 length, CDR3 protein.

j_gene: TRBJ2-7
v_gene: TRBV4-1
len: 11
CDR3aa: ASSAGGLYEQY

j_gene: TRBJ2-1
v_gene: TRBV4-3
len: 14
CDR3aa: ASSQDGREGSNEQF

j_gene: TRBJ2-7
v_gene: TRBV2
len: 14
CDR3aa: ASRHDLAASSYEQY

j_gene: TRBJ2-2
v_gene: TRBV6-5
len: 13
CDR3aa: ASSFWDANTGELF

j_gene: TRBJ2-7
v_gene: TRBV20-1
len: 8
CDR3aa: SARGYEQY

j_gene: TRBJ2-7
v_gene: TRBV14
len: 13
CDR3aa: ASSQVSAGPYEQY

j_gene: TRBJ1-2
v_gene: TRBV7-2
len: 12
CDR3aa: ASLAIWTGRSYT

j_gene: TRBJ2-2
v_gene: TRBV28
len: 14
CDR3aa: ASSAGASGGNGELF

j_gene: TRBJ2-7
v_gene: TRBV30
len: 11
CDR3aa: AWSTGQGYEQY

j_gene: TRBJ1-2
v_gene: TRBV6-1
len: 10
CDR3aa: ASSERIYGYT

j_gene: TRBJ2-1
v_gene: TRBV19
len: 13
CDR3aa: ASSGRGLANNEQF

j_gene: TRBJ1-3
v_gene: TRBV6-5
len: 13
CDR3aa: ASSRDRGSGNTIY

j_gene: TRBJ1-4
v_gene: TRBV18
len: 16
CDR3aa: ASSPRSRQIATNEKLF

j_gene: TRBJ2-7
v_gene: TRBV28
len: 12
CDR3aa: ASKPGTSSYEQY

j_gene: TRBJ2-7
v_gene: TRBV7-2
len: 13
CDR3aa: ASSFSGTVTYEQY

j_gene: TRBJ1-5
v_gene: TRBV2
len: 11
CDR3aa: ASRTGTNQPQH

j_gene: TRBJ2-7
v_gene: TRBV27
len: 11
CDR3aa: ASSSAGRYEQY

j_gene: TRBJ2-3
v_gene: TRBV19
len: 12
CDR3aa: ATRQGARGDTQY

j_gene: TRBJ2-2
v_gene: TRBV11-2
len: 11
CDR3aa: ASSPQSPGELF

j_gene: TRBJ1-1
v_gene: TRBV29-1
len: 10
CDR3aa: SVGRRTLLAR

j_gene: TRBJ2-2
v_gene: TRBV19
len: 15
CDR3aa: ASSSWGIGANTGELF

j_gene: TRBJ1-2
v_gene: TRBV9
len: 13
CDR3aa: ASSASGTGIYGYT

j_gene: TRBJ2-7
v_gene: TRBV5-1
len: 11
CDR3aa: ASRRTSGYEQY